The sequence of this TCR beta chain was determined in a study of metastatic and nonmetastatic thyroid tumors. Every patient underwent thyroid surgery untreated. MiXCR reprocessed the PCR reads for TCRdb. The top ten hold approximately 6% of the sample, which has more than 25,000 clones, around a quarter seen once. This CDR3 is 15 amino acids long. V trimming: 0 bases; J trimming: 7 bases; junction bases outside the gene matches: 7. The germline V gene has CDR1 SGHKS and CDR2 YYEKEE (reference sequence). This TCR derives from a female donor with papillary thyroid cancer or a benign thyroid nodule (not recorded which). Some clones in this sample may be carry-over from other donors' samples. The specimen was blood. This rearrangement joins TRBV5-5 to TRBJ2-4, with 7 bases identical to TRBD2. CDR3: CASSLGWLGGNIQYF. In nucleotides, the CDR3 is TGTGCCAGCAGCTTGGGATGGTTGGGGGGGAACATTCAGTACTTC.